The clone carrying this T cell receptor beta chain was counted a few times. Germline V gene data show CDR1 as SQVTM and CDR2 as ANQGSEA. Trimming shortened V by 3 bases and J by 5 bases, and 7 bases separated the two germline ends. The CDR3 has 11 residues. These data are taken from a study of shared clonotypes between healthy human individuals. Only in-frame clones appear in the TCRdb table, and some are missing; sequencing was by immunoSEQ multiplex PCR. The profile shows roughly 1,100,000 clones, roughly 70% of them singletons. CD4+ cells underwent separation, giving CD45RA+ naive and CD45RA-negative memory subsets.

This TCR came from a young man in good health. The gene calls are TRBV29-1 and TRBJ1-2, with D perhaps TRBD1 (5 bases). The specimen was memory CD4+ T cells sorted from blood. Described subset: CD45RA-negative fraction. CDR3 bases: TGCAGCGTTGACAGGGCTTATGGCTACACCTTC. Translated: CSVDRAYGYTF.